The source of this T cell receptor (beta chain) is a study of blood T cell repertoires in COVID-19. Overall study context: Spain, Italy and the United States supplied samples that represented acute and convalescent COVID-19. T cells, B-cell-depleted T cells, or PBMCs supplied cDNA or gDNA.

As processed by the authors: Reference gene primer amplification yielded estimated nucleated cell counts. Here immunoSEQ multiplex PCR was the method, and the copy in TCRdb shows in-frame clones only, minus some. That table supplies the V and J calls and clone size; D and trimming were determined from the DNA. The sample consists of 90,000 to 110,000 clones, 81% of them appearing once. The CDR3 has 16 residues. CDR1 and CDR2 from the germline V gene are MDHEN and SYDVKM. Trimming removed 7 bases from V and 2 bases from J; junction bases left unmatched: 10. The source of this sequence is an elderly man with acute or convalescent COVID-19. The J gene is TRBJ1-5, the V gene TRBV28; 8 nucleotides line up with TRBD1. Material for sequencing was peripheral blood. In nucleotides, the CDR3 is TGTGCCAGCATTCTATCAGACAGGGGAGGCAATCAGCCCCAGCATTTT. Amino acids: CASILSDRGGNQPQHF.